The text below deals with one T cell receptor (beta chain). This specimen comes from a study of shared clonotypes between healthy human individuals. Whole-study context: The donor pool was made up of a couple of women and three men aged 18 to 49.

Researchers ran the assay at a deep level. The data were produced by immunoSEQ multiplex PCR, yet TCRdb's version contains in-frame clones alone and is incomplete. The sample has roughly 2,300,000 clones; 92% are singletons. V lost 3 bases and J lost 0, with 12 bases in between. Germline CDR1 is MRHNA and CDR2 is SNTAGT. CDR3 length: 16 residues. The clonotype comes from a man aged 18 to 30 in good health. Some clones in this sample may be carry-over from other donors' samples. The rearrangement uses TRBV6-4 and TRBJ2-1; D not certain. Sequencing input: naive CD4+ T cells from PBMCs. Subset indicated: CD45RA+ positively selected. The CDR3 sequence is CASSEVAPSSYNEQFF. The CDR3, as DNA: TGTGCCAGCAGTGAGGTAGCCCCGAGCTCCTACAATGAGCAGTTCTTC.